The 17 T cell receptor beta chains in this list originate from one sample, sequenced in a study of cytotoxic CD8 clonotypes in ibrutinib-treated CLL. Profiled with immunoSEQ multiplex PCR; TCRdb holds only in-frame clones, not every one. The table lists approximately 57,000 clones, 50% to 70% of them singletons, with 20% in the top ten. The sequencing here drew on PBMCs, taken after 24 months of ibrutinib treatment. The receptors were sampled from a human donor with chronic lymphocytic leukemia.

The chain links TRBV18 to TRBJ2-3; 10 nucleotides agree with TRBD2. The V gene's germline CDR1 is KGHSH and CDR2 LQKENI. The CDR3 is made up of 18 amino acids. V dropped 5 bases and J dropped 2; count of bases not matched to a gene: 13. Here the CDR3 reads CASSGRTSGSKITDTQYF. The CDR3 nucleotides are TGTGCCAGCTCAGGGCGGACTAGCGGATCTAAAATCACAGATACGCAGTATTTT.

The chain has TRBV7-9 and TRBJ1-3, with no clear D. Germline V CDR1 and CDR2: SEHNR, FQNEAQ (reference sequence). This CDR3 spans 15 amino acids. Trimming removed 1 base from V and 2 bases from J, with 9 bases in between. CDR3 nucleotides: TGTGCCAGCAGCTTAGGAGTGAAAGCTGGAAACACCATATATTTT. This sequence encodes CASSLGVKAGNTIYF.

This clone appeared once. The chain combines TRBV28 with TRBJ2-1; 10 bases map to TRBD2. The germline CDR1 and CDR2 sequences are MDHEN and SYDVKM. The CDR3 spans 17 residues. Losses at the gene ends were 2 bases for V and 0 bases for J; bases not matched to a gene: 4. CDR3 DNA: TGTGCCAGCAGTTTAATAGCGGGAGGCCTCTCCTACAATGAGCAGTTCTTC. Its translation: CASSLIAGGLSYNEQFF.

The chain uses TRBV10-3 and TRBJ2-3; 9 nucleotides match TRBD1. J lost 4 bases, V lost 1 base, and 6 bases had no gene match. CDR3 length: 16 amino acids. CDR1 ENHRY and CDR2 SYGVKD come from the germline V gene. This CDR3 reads CAISEWDRVSADTQYF. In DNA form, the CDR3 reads TGTGCCATCAGTGAGTGGGACAGGGTATCCGCAGATACGCAGTATTTT.

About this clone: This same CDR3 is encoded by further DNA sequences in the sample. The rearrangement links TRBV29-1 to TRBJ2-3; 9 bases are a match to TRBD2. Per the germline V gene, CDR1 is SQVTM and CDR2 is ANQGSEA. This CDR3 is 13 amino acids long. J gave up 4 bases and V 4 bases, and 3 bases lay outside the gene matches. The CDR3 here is CSVGSGRADTQYF. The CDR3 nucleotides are TGCAGCGTTGGTAGCGGGAGAGCAGATACGCAGTATTTT.

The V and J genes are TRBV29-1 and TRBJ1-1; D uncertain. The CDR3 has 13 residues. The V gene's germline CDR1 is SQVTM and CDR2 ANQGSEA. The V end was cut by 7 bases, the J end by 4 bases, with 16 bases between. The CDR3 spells CSGLGSQATEAFF. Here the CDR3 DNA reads TGCAGCGGACTCGGGTCCCAGGCCACTGAAGCTTTCTTT.

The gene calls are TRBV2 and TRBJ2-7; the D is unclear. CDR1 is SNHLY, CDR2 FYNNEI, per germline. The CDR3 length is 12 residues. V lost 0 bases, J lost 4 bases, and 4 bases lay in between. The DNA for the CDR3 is TGTGCCAGCAGTGAAGCCGGATACGAGCAGTACGTC. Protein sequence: CASSEAGYEQYV.

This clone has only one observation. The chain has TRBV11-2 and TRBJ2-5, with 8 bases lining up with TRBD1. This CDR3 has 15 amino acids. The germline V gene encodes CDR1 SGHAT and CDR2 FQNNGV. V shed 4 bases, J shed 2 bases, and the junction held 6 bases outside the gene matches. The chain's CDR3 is CASSSRDRTQETQYF. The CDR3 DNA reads TGTGCCAGCAGCTCGCGGGACAGGACTCAAGAGACCCAGTACTTC.

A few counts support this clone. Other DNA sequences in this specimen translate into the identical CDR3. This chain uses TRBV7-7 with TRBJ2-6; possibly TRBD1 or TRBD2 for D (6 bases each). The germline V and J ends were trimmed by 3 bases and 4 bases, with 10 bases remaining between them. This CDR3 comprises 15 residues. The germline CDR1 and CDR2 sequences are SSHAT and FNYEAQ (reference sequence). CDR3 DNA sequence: TGTGCCAGCAGCTTGGGGGGCCCAGGGGCCAACGTCCTGACTTTC. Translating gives CASSLGGPGANVLTF.

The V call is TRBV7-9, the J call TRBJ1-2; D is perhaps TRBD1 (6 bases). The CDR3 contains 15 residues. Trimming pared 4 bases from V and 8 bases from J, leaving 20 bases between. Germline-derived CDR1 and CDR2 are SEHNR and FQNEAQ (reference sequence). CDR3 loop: CASSSDSTPLFGYTF. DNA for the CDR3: TGTGCCAGCAGCTCGGACAGCACTCCCTTGTTCGGCTACACCTTC.

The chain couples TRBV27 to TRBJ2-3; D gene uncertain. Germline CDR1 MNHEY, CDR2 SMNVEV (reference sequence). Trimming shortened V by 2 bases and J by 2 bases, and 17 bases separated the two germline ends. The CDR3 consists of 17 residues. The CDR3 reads CASSLEAARRYTDTQYF. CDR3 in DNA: TGTGCCAGCAGTTTAGAGGCGGCCAGACGATACACAGATACGCAGTATTTT.

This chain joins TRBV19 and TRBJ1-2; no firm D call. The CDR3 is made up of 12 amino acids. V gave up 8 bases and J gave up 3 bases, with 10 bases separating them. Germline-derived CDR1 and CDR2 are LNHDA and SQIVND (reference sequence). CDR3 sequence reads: CASLGRHYGYTF. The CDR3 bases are TGTGCCAGTTTAGGCAGACACTATGGCTACACCTTC.

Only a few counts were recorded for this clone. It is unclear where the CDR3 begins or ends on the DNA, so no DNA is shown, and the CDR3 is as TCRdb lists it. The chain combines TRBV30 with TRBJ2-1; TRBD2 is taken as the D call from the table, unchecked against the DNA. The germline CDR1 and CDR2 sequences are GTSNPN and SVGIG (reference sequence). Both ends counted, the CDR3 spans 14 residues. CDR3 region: CAWGKGTSGRESFF.

In DNA, the CDR3 is TGTGCCAGCAGTTTGGTACAGGGTCTGAGAAACATTCAGTACTTC. Protein sequence: CASSLVQGLRNIQYF. The chain has TRBV27 and TRBJ2-4; D might be TRBD1 (6 bases). Germline loops: CDR1 MNHEY, CDR2 SMNVEV (reference sequence). The CDR3 has 15 residues. V shed 3 bases and J shed 6 bases, with 15 bases lying between them.

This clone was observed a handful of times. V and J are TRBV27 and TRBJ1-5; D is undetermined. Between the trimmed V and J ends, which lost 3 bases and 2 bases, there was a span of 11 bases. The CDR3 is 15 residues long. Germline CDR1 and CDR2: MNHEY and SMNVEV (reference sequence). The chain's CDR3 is CASSLLASGNQPQHF. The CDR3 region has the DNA TGTGCCAGCAGTTTGTTGGCGTCGGGCAATCAGCCCCAGCATTTT.

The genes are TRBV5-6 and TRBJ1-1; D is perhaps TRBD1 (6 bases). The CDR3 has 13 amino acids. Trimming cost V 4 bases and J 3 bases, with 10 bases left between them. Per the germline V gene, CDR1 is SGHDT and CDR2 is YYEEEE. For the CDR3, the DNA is TGTGCCAGCAGCCAGGGACACTACACTGAAGCTTTCTTT. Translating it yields CASSQGHYTEAFF.

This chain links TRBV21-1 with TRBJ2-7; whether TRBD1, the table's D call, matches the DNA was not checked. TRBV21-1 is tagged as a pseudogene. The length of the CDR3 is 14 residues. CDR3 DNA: TGTGCCAGCAGACGCCGGGACAGGGAGTACGAGCAGTACGTC. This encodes CASRRRDREYEQYV.